This passage covers 24 T cell receptor beta chains from one sample sequenced in a study of T cell responses to AZD1222 COVID-19 vaccine. Sequencing was performed with immunoSEQ multiplex PCR; in TCRdb, only in-frame clones are kept and a portion is missing. Here the sample spans tens of thousands of clones, 70% to 90% being singletons. Sequenced here: peripheral blood, sampled on day 0 of AZD1222 vaccination. The receptors were sampled from an adult in good health.

The genes are TRBV19 and TRBJ2-7, with a possible D match to TRBD1 (6 bases). CDR1 is LNHDA, CDR2 SQIVND, per germline (reference sequence). Trimming shortened V by 3 bases and J by 3 bases, and 9 bases separated the two germline ends. The CDR3 covers 13 residues. The CDR3 protein is CASSIRDNYEQYF. CDR3 DNA: TGTGCCAGTAGTATCCGGGACAACTACGAGCAGTACTTC.

This chain connects TRBV29-1 to TRBJ1-3, with TRBD1 as a possible D gene (6 bases). The CDR3 covers 12 residues. Germline V lookup: CDR1 SQVTM, CDR2 ANQGSEA. The ends were cut back, 7 bases at V and 4 bases at J, with 11 bases in the middle. CDR3 region: CSAGTSGNTIYF. CDR3 DNA: TGCAGCGCTGGGACAAGCGGAAACACCATATATTTT.

The chain has TRBV24-1 and TRBJ2-2; D is uncertain. The CDR3 has 13 amino acids. The ends were cut back, 4 bases at V and 4 bases at J, with 6 bases in the middle. CDR1 and CDR2 from the germline V gene are KGHDR and SFDVKD. CDR3 in DNA: TGTGCCACCAGTGACCAGACCACCGGGGAGCTGTTTTTT. Translating it yields CATSDQTTGELFF.

Here the CDR3 DNA reads TGTGCCAGCAGCCAAGGAATAGCGGGGCAAGGCGAGCAGTACTTC. Translated: CASSQGIAGQGEQYF. The chain is built from TRBV3-1 (or the pseudogene TRBV3-2) and TRBJ2-7; 8 nucleotides match TRBD2. The germline gives CDR1 LGHDT, CDR2 YNNKEL (reference sequence). The V gene end was trimmed by 1 base and the J gene end by 6 bases; junction bases not matched to a gene: 8. The CDR3 consists of 15 residues.

The V call is TRBV2, the J call TRBJ1-5, with D uncertain. CDR3 length equals 12 residues. Trimming cost V 8 bases and J 7 bases, with 12 bases left between them. Germline V gene data show CDR1 as SNHLY and CDR2 as FYNNEI. The CDR3 DNA reads as TGTGCCAGCCGAGGAAGCGACCAGCCCCAGCATTTT. It yields the protein CASRGSDQPQHF.

The chain couples TRBV5-4 to TRBJ1-1, with D tentatively TRBD1 (5 bases). V was cut by 0 bases and J by 7 bases, with 7 bases left in between. The CDR3 is made up of 12 amino acids. The germline CDR1 and CDR2 sequences are SGHNT and YYREEE (reference sequence). The CDR3 DNA reads as TGTGCCAGCAGCTTGGGACAGATTGAAGCTTTCTTT. This codes for CASSLGQIEAFF. The full variable domain, its missing parts supplied by reference TRBV5-4 and TRBJ1-1, is ETGVTQSPTHLIKTRGQQVTLRCSSQSGHNTVSWYQQALGQGPQFIFQYYREEENGRGNFPPRFSGLQFPNYSSELNVNALELDDSALYLCASSLGQIEAFFGQGTRLTVV.

The rearrangement links TRBV18 to TRBJ2-6; D is unresolved. Germline V gives CDR1 KGHSH, CDR2 LQKENI. V dropped 3 bases and J dropped 1 base, with 13 bases sitting between them. This CDR3 is built from 17 residues. In DNA form, the CDR3 reads TGTGCCAGCTCACCGGCAACACGGAGATCTGGGGCCAACGTCCTGACTTTC. This codes for CASSPATRRSGANVLTF. Full variable domain (outside the CDR3, taken from reference TRBV18 and TRBJ2-6): NAGVMQNPRHLVRRRGQEARLRCSPMKGHSHVYWYRQLPEEGLKFMVYLQKENIIDESGMPKERFSAEFPKEGPSILRIQQVVRGDSAAYFCASSPATRRSGANVLTFGAGSRLTVL.

This clone is a singleton in its sample. V and J are TRBV19 and TRBJ2-2; D gene ambiguous. With 5 bases removed from V and 6 bases from J, the gap between germline ends came to 16 bases. The germline V gene has CDR1 LNHDA and CDR2 SQIVND (reference sequence). The CDR3 extends over 15 amino acids. The CDR3 protein is CASSQWERTAGELFF. CDR3 sequence (DNA): TGTGCCAGTAGTCAGTGGGAACGAACGGCCGGGGAGCTGTTTTTT.

This clone was seen only once. The chain has TRBV6-6 and TRBJ2-7; 9 bases agree with TRBD1. J gave up 1 base and V 4 bases, and 5 bases lay outside the gene matches. CDR1 is MNHNY, CDR2 SVGAGI, per germline (reference sequence). The CDR3 totals 15 residues. CDR3 coding DNA: TGTGCCAGCAGTTCTAAGGGACAGGGATCCTACGAGCAGTACTTC. Residues: CASSSKGQGSYEQYF.

The chain carries TRBV5-1 and TRBJ1-4; tentative D call: TRBD1 (6 bases). The CDR3 is made up of 16 amino acids. Per germline, CDR1 SGHRS and CDR2 YFSETQ. Trimming left V 4 bases short and J 0 bases short, with 13 bases between. CDR3: CASSLRQAATNEKLFF. The CDR3 nucleotides are TGCGCCAGCAGCCTCCGACAGGCAGCAACTAATGAAAAACTGTTTTTT.

The rearrangement uses TRBV2 and TRBJ2-7; D possibly matches TRBD1 or TRBD2 (5 bases each). The V end lost 8 bases, the J end lost 5 bases, and 19 bases lay between the germline ends. The length of the CDR3 is 14 residues. The V gene's germline CDR1 is SNHLY and CDR2 FYNNEI. CDR3 protein: CASRTQRGSDEQYF. The CDR3 DNA follows: TGTGCCAGCCGGACCCAGAGGGGAAGCGACGAGCAGTACTTC.

In its sample, this clone was seen a few times. CDR3 loop: CASSFKVGNQPQHF. The CDR3 bases are TGTGCCAGCAGTTTTAAGGTGGGCAATCAGCCCCAGCATTTT. This chain links TRBV27 with TRBJ1-5; D uncertain. Germline V lookup: CDR1 MNHEY, CDR2 SMNVEV (reference sequence). The V end was cut by 3 bases, the J end by 2 bases, with 8 bases between. The CDR3 spans 14 residues.

V is TRBV5-1 and J is TRBJ1-2; D is perhaps TRBD1 (5 bases). In germline, CDR1 is SGHRS, CDR2 YFSETQ. The CDR3 has 13 amino acids. V lost 0 bases and J lost 7, with 10 bases in between. This CDR3 reads CASSLEGVPGYTF. The CDR3 nucleotides are TGCGCCAGCAGCTTGGAAGGGGTCCCTGGCTACACCTTC.

This clone was seen a few times. The chain is built from TRBV3-1 (or the pseudogene TRBV3-2) and TRBJ2-3, with TRBD2 identical over 14 bases. The CDR3 sequence is 18 residues long. The V segment lost 4 bases and the J segment 0 bases; nucleotides outside the gene matches: 6. Germline values: CDR1 LGHDT, CDR2 YNNKEL (reference sequence). For the CDR3, the DNA is TGTGCCAGCAGCCTAGGGACTAGCGGGGGCTTTAGCACAGATACGCAGTATTTT. It codes for CASSLGTSGGFSTDTQYF.

The J gene is TRBJ1-1, the V gene TRBV6-5, with TRBD1 matching 10 bases. J gave up 0 bases and V 4 bases, and 2 bases lay outside the gene matches. The germline CDR1 and CDR2 sequences are MNHEY and SVGAGI. CDR3 length: 15 amino acids. CDR3 coding DNA: TGTGCCAGCAGTTTGACAGGGGGCTTGAACACTGAAGCTTTCTTT. Translation gives CASSLTGGLNTEAFF.

The chain couples TRBV2 to TRBJ1-2; a weak D match, TRBD1 (5 bases). This CDR3 region has 14 residues. Germline V gene sequence: CDR1 SNHLY, CDR2 FYNNEI. Trimming shortened V by 5 bases and J by 2 bases, and 12 bases separated the two germline ends. CDR3 region: CASSPDGGNYGYTF. The CDR3 DNA reads as TGTGCCAGCAGTCCCGATGGGGGGAACTATGGCTACACCTTC.

The genes are TRBV18 and TRBJ1-3; 8 bases are shared with TRBD1. With 3 bases clipped from V and 0 bases from J, the junction kept 7 bases outside the gene matches. The CDR3 covers 17 residues. The germline V gene has CDR1 KGHSH and CDR2 LQKENI. The CDR3 loop is CASSPGQGTTSGNTIYF. The CDR3, as DNA: TGTGCCAGCTCACCCGGACAGGGAACTACCTCTGGAAACACCATATATTTT.

J is TRBJ2-3 and V is TRBV2; D ambiguous. CDR1 and CDR2 from the germline V gene are SNHLY and FYNNEI. The CDR3 sequence is 12 residues long. V gave up 10 bases and J gave up 5 bases, with 13 bases separating them. The CDR3 DNA reads TGTGCCACCAATAGAGGTGGAGATACGCAGTATTTT. Residues: CATNRGGDTQYF.

The rearrangement links TRBV5-1 to TRBJ2-7; 7 bases align to TRBD2. V shed 1 base, J shed 0 bases, and the junction held 1 base outside the gene matches. This CDR3 region has 14 residues. The germline V gene has CDR1 SGHRS and CDR2 YFSETQ. The CDR3 reads CASSLSGDSYEQYF. For the CDR3, the DNA is TGCGCCAGCAGCTTGAGCGGGGACTCCTACGAGCAGTACTTC.

CDR3 sequence reads: CASSPTGTGPYEQYF. The CDR3 DNA reads as TGTGCCAGCTCACCGACCGGGACAGGACCCTACGAGCAGTACTTC. The rearrangement uses TRBV18 and TRBJ2-7, with 8 bases that match TRBD1. Germline trimming cut 3 bases from V and 2 bases from J; bases unmatched to any gene: 6. Germline lookup yields CDR1 KGHSH and CDR2 LQKENI. There are 15 residues in the CDR3.

This clone is deemed medium-sized (0.01 to 0.1%). This chain connects TRBV15 to TRBJ2-3; TRBD2 matches 8 bases. The germline V gene encodes CDR1 LNHNV and CDR2 YYDKDF (reference sequence). After removal of 2 bases from V and 5 bases from J, the junction contained 9 bases not matched to a gene. CDR3 length: 16 residues. Here the CDR3 DNA reads TGTGCCACCAGCAGACCTCAAGCGGGGGTCGGAGATACGCAGTATTTT. The encoded protein is CATSRPQAGVGDTQYF.

This chain uses TRBV5-4 with TRBJ1-4; D not resolved. The V gene's germline CDR1 is SGHNT and CDR2 YYREEE (reference sequence). V shed 2 bases and J shed 8 bases, with 10 bases lying between them. This CDR3 region has 13 residues. For the CDR3, the DNA is TGTGCCAGCAGCTTTTGGGGTGGGGAAAAACTGTTTTTT. It is translated as CASSFWGGEKLFF.

The genes are TRBV11-1 and TRBJ1-1, with a tentative D call TRBD1 (5 bases). The CDR3 has 12 amino acids. Germline values: CDR1 SGHAT, CDR2 FQDESV (reference sequence). Trimming stripped 4 bases from V and 5 bases from J, with 8 bases between. The CDR3 sequence: CASSWTRTEAFF. CDR3 nucleotides: TGTGCCAGCAGCTGGACAAGAACTGAAGCTTTCTTT. The whole variable domain, remainder taken from reference TRBV11-1 and TRBJ1-1, is EAEVAQSPRYKITEKSQAVAFWCDPISGHATLYWYRQILGQGPELLVQFQDESVVDDSQLPKDRFSAERLKGVDSTLKIQPAELGDSAMYLCASSWTRTEAFFGQGTRLTVV.

This sequence joins TRBV27 and TRBJ2-2; TRBD2 might be the D (6 bases). Germline V CDR1 and CDR2: MNHEY, SMNVEV (reference sequence). Trimming left V 6 bases short and J 4 bases short, with 21 bases between. This CDR3 comprises 17 residues. Here the CDR3 reads CASRNHGTQGGTGELFF. In DNA form, the CDR3 reads TGTGCCAGCAGAAACCACGGGACTCAGGGCGGCACCGGGGAGCTGTTTTTT.